The sequence of this T cell receptor (beta chain) was determined in a study of T cells after yellow fever vaccination. Across the whole study: Low-cell-number fractions were prepared with SMART-Seq v4 Ultra Low Input. Study-level results: Clonotype sharing between CD4 and CD8 compartments was small. The study re-detected most primary-vaccination clones after the booster (approximately 97% CD4, almost 90% CD8).

This clonotype was seen a handful of times. Its target is not known. The germline CDR1 and CDR2 sequences are LGHDT and YNNKEL (reference sequence). Trimming stripped 5 bases from V and 1 base from J, with 11 bases between. The CDR3 runs to 14 residues. It was through 5'RACE template switching that TCR cDNA was made, with a universal primer site and UMIs added. TCRdb analysed the 5' RACE reads with MiXCR anew, one entry per CDR3 protein. This sample has about 74,000 distinct CDR3 sequences, with approximately 7% found just once. This material consisted of CD8+ T cells sorted from PBMCs, taken 5 days after the first yellow fever vaccination. The rearrangement joins TRBV3-1 to TRBJ1-2, with D maybe TRBD1 (6 bases). The origin of this receptor is a man aged 18 to 29 who received the YFV17D yellow fever vaccine. The CDR3 DNA follows: TGTGCCAGCAGCGAAGGGGGGAATAACTATGGCTACACCTTC. Its translation is CASSEGGNNYGYTF.